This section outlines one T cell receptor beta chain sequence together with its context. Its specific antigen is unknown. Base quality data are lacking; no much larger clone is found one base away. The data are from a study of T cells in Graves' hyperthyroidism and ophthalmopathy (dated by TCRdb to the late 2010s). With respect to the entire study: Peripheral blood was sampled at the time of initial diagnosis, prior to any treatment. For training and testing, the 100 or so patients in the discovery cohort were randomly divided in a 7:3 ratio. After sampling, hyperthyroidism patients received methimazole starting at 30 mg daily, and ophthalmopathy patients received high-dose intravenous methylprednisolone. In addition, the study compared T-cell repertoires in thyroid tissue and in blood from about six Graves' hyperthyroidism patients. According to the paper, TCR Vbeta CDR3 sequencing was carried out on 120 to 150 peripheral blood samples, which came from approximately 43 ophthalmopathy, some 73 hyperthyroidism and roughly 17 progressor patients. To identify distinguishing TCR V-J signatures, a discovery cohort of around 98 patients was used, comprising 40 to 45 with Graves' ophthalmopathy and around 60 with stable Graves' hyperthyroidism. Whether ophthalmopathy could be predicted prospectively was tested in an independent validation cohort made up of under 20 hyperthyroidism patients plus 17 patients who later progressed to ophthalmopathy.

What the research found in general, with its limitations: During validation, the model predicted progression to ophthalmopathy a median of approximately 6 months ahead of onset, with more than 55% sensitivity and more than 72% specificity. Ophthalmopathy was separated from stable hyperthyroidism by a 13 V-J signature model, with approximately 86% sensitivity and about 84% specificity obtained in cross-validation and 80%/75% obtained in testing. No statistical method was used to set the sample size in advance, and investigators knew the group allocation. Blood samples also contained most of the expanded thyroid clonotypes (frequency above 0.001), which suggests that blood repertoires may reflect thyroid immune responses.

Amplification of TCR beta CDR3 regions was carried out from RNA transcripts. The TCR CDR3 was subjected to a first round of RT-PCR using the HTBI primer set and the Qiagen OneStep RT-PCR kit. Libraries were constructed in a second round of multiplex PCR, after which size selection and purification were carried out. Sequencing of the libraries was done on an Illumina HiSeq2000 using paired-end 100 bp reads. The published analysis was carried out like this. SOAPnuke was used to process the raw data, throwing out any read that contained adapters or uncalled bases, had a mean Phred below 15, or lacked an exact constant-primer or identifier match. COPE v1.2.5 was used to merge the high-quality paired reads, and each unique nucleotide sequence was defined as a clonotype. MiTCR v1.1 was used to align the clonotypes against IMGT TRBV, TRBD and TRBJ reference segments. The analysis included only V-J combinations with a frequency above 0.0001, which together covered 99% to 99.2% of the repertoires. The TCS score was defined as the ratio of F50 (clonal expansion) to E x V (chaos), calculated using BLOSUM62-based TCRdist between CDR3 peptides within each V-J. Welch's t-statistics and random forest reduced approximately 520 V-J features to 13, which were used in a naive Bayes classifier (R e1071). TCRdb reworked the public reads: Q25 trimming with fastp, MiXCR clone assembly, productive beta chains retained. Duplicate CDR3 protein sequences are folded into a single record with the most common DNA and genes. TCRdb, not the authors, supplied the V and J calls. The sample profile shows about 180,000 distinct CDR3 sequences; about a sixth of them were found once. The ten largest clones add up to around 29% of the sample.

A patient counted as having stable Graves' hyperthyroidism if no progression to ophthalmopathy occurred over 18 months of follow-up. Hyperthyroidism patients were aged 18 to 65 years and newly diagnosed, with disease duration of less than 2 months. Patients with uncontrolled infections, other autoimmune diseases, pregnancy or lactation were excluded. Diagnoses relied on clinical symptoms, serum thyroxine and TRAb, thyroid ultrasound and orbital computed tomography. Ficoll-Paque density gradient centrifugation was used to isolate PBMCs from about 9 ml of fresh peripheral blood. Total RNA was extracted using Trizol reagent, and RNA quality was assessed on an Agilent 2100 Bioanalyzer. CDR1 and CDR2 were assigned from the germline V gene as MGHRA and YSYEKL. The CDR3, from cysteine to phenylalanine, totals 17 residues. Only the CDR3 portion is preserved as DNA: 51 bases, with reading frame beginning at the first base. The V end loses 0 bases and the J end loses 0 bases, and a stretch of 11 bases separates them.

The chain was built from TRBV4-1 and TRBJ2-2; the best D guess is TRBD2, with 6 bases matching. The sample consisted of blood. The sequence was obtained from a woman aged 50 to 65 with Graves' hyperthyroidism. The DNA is TGCGCCAGCAGCCAAGAACGGGAGACTGCGAACACCGGGGAGCTGTTTTTT. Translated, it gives CASSQERETANTGELFF.